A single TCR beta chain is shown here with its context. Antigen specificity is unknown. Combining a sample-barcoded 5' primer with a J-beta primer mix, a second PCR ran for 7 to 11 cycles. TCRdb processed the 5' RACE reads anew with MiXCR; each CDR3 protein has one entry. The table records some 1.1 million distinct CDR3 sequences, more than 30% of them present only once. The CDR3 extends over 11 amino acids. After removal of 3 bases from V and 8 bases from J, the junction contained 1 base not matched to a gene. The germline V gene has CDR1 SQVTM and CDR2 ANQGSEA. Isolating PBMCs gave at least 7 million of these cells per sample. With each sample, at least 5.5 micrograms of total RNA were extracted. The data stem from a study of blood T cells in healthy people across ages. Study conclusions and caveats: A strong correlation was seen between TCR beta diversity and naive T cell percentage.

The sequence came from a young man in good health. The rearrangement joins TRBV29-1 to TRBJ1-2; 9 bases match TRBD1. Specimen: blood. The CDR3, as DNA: TGCAGCGTTGATGGACAGGGGGGCTACACCTTC. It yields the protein CSVDGQGGYTF.